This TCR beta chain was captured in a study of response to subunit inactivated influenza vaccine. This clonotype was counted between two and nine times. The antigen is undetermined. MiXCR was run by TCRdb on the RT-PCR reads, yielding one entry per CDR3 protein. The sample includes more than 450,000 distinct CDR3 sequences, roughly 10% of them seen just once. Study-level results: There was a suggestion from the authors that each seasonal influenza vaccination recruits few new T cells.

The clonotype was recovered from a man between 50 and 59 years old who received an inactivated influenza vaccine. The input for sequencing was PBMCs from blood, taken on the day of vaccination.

The CDR3 protein is CASTLDASYNQPQHF. The CDR3, as DNA: TGTGCCAGCACCTTGGACGCGTCTTACAATCAGCCCCAGCATTTT. The V call is TRBV6-2 or TRBV6-3, the J call TRBJ1-5; no clear D gene. CDR3 length: 15 residues. Germline V CDR1 and CDR2: MNHEY, SVGEGT. Trimming stripped 7 bases from V and 3 bases from J, with 16 bases between.